This TCR beta chain was found in a study of blood T cell repertoires in COVID-19. Study overall: The samples span acute and convalescent COVID-19 from the United States, Italy and Spain. Nucleic acid was either cDNA or gDNA, and it came from T cells, B-cell-depleted T cells, or PBMCs.

As processed by the authors: Counts of nucleated cells, estimated from reference gene primer amplification, were obtained. Libraries were prepared by immunoSEQ multiplex PCR; TCRdb keeps only in-frame clonotypes and omits some of them. The DNA gave D and trimming, while V, J and clone size come from that table. The repertoire holds 250,000 to 300,000 clones, with roughly 90% as singletons. From germline, CDR1 is MRHNA and CDR2 SNTAGT. CDR3 size: 16 residues. V shed 3 bases and J 2 bases; nucleotides not matched to a gene: 6. Sequenced sample: peripheral blood. This receptor was identified in a woman between 40 and 55 years old who had recovered from COVID-19. The V gene is TRBV6-4, the J gene TRBJ2-2; 7 bases are a match to TRBD2. The CDR3 spells CASSEWAGANTGELFF. CDR3 nucleotides: TGTGCCAGCAGTGAATGGGCGGGAGCTAACACCGGGGAGCTGTTTTTT.